This T cell receptor beta chain was profiled in a study of T cells in Graves' hyperthyroidism and ophthalmopathy. Amplification of TCR beta CDR3 regions used RNA as the template. Primed by the HTBI set, a first-round RT-PCR was run on the TCR CDR3. MiXCR was run by TCRdb on the multiplex PCR reads, yielding one entry per CDR3 protein. Of about 770,000 distinct CDR3 sequences in the sample, approximately 19% were seen once. Regarding the study as a whole: Separating ophthalmopathy from stable hyperthyroidism was achieved by a 13 V-J model. Before onset, by a median of approximately 6.2 months, the model predicted ophthalmopathy.

This clonotype was counted ten times or more. As yet, its antigen is unknown. Diagnoses rested on clinical symptoms, serum thyroxine and TRAb, thyroid ultrasound and orbital computed tomography. The blood sample predates any ophthalmopathy symptoms, coming from first hyperthyroidism diagnosis. This clonotype was sampled from a woman aged 50 to 60 with Graves' hyperthyroidism that later progressed to Graves' ophthalmopathy. Material: blood.

The CDR3 sequence: CASSLGIEQFF. The DNA of the CDR3 is TGTGCCAGCAGCTTAGGCATCGAGCAGTTCTTC. The V gene is TRBV7-2, the J gene TRBJ2-1; D remains ambiguous. V lost 1 base and J lost 10, with 5 bases in between. Germline V gene data show CDR1 as SGHTA and CDR2 as FQGNSA. The CDR3 runs 11 residues.